The 9 T cell receptor beta chains given below trace back to one sample, sequenced in a study of blood T cells in healthy people across ages. Using a J-beta primer mix together with a sample-barcoded 5' primer, a second PCR was run for roughly 7 to 11 cycles. Each CDR3 protein is one row after TCRdb ran MiXCR on the 5' RACE reads. The sample has roughly 680,000 distinct CDR3 sequences, under 65% seen once. Sequenced sample: blood. These TCRs come from a woman aged 80 or over in good health.

With regard to this clonotype: Just one base apart from a much larger clone, this may be a read error. The J gene is TRBJ1-1, the V gene TRBV29-1, with TRBD1 identical over 10 bases. This CDR3 is 12 amino acids long. The germline gives CDR1 SQVTM, CDR2 ANQGSEA. DNA of the CDR3: TGCAGCGTGGGACAGGGGAACGCTGAAGCTTTCTTT. Translation gives CSVGQGNAEAFF.

A single count supports this clonotype. A clone one base away is much larger, so this may be a read error. The chain joins TRBV6-2 or TRBV6-3 to TRBJ2-5; no clear D. V was shortened by 4 bases and J by 11 bases, with 14 bases between the two germline ends. The CDR3 spans 12 residues. Germline V gene sequence: CDR1 MNHEY, CDR2 SVGEGT. The CDR3 is CASSLLGHEQYF. CDR3 bases: TGTGCCAGCAGTTTGTTAGGGCATGAGCAGTACTTC.

Notes on this clonotype: A much bigger clone sits one base away, suggesting this may be a read error. The J gene is TRBJ1-2, the V gene TRBV5-1; weak D call: TRBD1 (5 bases). The CDR3 length is 15 residues. Germline loops: CDR1 SGHRS, CDR2 YFSETQ. V was pared by 2 bases and J by 4 bases, with 15 bases between. The CDR3 DNA follows: TGCGCCAGCAGCTTTCTGGGACCGGGGGTCTATGGCTACACCTTC. It translates to CASSFLGPGVYGYTF.

About this clonotype: This may be a read error: a much more frequent sequence differs by one nucleotide. The rearrangement uses TRBV10-3 and TRBJ2-7; D unresolved. Germline CDR1 is ENHRY and CDR2 is SYGVKD. The length of the CDR3 is 15 residues. Deletions cut 7 bases from V and 3 bases from J, with 19 bases between. CDR3: CAINEGTLNLYEQYF. As DNA, the CDR3 is TGTGCCATCAATGAAGGAACTCTTAACCTCTACGAGCAGTACTTC.

The sample holds many counts of this clonotype. V gene TRBV5-1 combines with J gene TRBJ2-7; 15 bases fit TRBD2. The germline gives CDR1 SGHRS, CDR2 YFSETQ. J was trimmed by 4 bases and V by 4 bases; bases with no gene match: 9. The CDR3 length is 17 residues. For the CDR3, the DNA is TGCGCCAGCAGCACCTCCGGGACTAGCGGGAGGAGGTACGAGCAGTACTTC. It yields the protein CASSTSGTSGRRYEQYF.

This chain uses TRBV11-3 with TRBJ2-1; D call uncertain. The V end lost 2 bases, the J end lost 1 base, and 9 bases lay between the germline ends. This CDR3 comprises 15 residues. CDR1 is SGHNT and CDR2 is YENEEA in the germline V gene. CDR3 in amino acids: CASSLIGASYNEQFF. CDR3 bases: TGTGCCAGCAGCTTAATCGGTGCTTCCTACAATGAGCAGTTCTTC.

The J gene is TRBJ2-1, the V gene TRBV4-3; perhaps D is TRBD1 or TRBD2 (7 bases each). This CDR3 is built from 16 residues. V was clipped by 4 bases and J by 5 bases, with 18 bases between them. Germline loops: CDR1 LGHNA, CDR2 YSLEER. The CDR3, as DNA: TGCGCCAGCAGCCGGGCAGGGACAGCGGGAAACAATGAGCAGTTCTTC. Protein product: CASSRAGTAGNNEQFF.

The J gene is TRBJ2-5, the V gene TRBV20-1; D uncertain. Germline V lookup: CDR1 DFQATT, CDR2 SNEGSKA (reference sequence). The V gene lost 2 bases and the J gene lost 7 bases, with 14 bases spanning the gap. The CDR3 runs 13 residues. The CDR3 DNA is TGCAGTGCTAGACCGGACGCCGCTGGGACCCAGTACTTC. As protein: CSARPDAAGTQYF.

This clonotype was detected once. CDR3 nucleotides: TGTGCCAGCAGCCTGATAATAGCCCCAGATACGCAGTATTTT. As protein: CASSLIIAPDTQYF. The chain combines TRBV5-5 with TRBJ2-3; D is uncertain. This CDR3 is built from 14 residues. The V end lost 4 bases, the J end lost 4 bases, and 13 bases lay between the germline ends. The germline CDR1 and CDR2 sequences are SGHKS and YYEKEE (reference sequence).